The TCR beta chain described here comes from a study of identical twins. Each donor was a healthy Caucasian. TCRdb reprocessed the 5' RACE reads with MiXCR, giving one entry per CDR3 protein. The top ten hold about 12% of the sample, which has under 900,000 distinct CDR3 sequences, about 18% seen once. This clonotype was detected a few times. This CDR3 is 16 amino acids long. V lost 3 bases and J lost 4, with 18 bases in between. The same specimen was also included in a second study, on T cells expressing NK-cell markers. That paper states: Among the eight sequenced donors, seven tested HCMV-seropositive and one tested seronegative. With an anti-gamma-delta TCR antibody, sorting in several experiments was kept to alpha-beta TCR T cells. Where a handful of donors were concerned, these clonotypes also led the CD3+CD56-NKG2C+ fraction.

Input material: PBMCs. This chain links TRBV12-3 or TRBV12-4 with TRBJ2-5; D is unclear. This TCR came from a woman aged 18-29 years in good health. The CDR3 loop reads CASSLGYYIPLETQYF. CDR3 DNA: TGTGCCAGCAGTTTGGGGTATTACATTCCCCTAGAGACCCAGTACTTC.